These T cell receptor beta chains were read from a single sample in a study of blood T cell repertoires in COVID-19. Sequenced by immunoSEQ multiplex PCR; TCRdb stores in-frame clones only, minus some. The table records more than 30,000 clones, 70% to 90% of them present only once. Sequencing used peripheral blood. The receptors here all came from a man in his 60s with active COVID-19. The CDR3 runs from the conserved cysteine through the conserved F or W. The D gene is left open where the match is weak. Not all rows give a size; the values are once, few, many and, for expanded clones, a class.

TRBJ1-2,TRBD1,-,TRBV28,TGTGCCAGCAGTCTTAGTACAGGGGGCTATGGCTACACCTTC,CASSLSTGGYGYTF
TRBJ1-2,-,once,TRBV15,TGTGCCACCAGTCCACGCGGGGTTAACTATGGCTACACCTTC,CATSPRGVNYGYTF
TRBJ1-6,-,-,TRBV7-2,TGTGCCAGCAGCTTAGCAGGGGAGGTGCAAACACCCCTCCACTTT,CASSLAGEVQTPLHF
TRBJ2-7,TRBD2,-,TRBV7-2,TGTGCCAGCAGCATGGTAAGGGCTAGCGGGAGGAAGTCGGACGAGCAGTACTTC,CASSMVRASGRKSDEQYF
TRBJ2-1,-,once,TRBV5-6,TGTGCCAGCAGCTGGGGTCAGGGATCCTACAATGAGCAGTTCTTC,CASSWGQGSYNEQFF
TRBJ2-7,TRBD1,few,TRBV27,TGTGCCAGCAGTTTAACCCCCCAGGGGGCCTACGAGCAGTACTTC,CASSLTPQGAYEQYF
TRBJ2-1,-,-,TRBV5-1,TGCGCCAGCAGCTTACAGGTTTCAGGTGAGCAGTTCTTC,CASSLQVSGEQFF
TRBJ1-2,-,-,TRBV10-3,TGTGCCATCAGTGCGAACGGACAGCCCTATGGCTACACCTTC,CAISANGQPYGYTF
TRBJ1-2,-,-,TRBV30,TGTGCCTGGAGTGACACTTCGGGGGGCTACACCTTC,CAWSDTSGGYTF
TRBJ2-1,TRBD2,-,TRBV15,TGTGCCACCAGCAGAGACCCGGGACTAGCTCTCAATGAGCAGTTCTTC,CATSRDPGLALNEQFF
TRBJ1-1,-,-,TRBV18,TGTGCCAGCTCAGGACAGAGTGAAGCTTTCTTT,CASSGQSEAFF
TRBJ1-5,-,-,TRBV30,TGTGCCTGGAGTGTAGCCGGTTTCACCTTTCAGCCCCAGCATTTT,CAWSVAGFTFQPQHF
TRBJ1-6,-,-,TRBV7-3,TGTGCCAGCAGCTCCGGGTCCCCCGGAAATTCACCCCTCCACTTT,CASSSGSPGNSPLHF
TRBJ1-6,-,few,TRBV7-3,TGTGCCAGCAGCTTAAGTTCGGAGAGCCATTCACCCCTCCACTTT,CASSLSSESHSPLHF
TRBJ2-4,TRBD2,-,TRBV6-2/TRBV6-3,TGTGCCAGCAGTTACAACCCACGACTAGCGGGTCCCGAAAGGGGAAAAAACATTCAGTACTTC,CASSYNPRLAGPERGKNIQYF
TRBJ2-2,TRBD2,-,TRBV6-5,TGTGCCAGCATGGGTAGCGGGGGTTACACCGGGGAGCTGTTTTTT,CASMGSGGYTGELFF
TRBJ2-7,-,-,TRBV7-9,TGTGCCAGCAGCGGCCAGGGCCGGTCCTACGAGCAGTACTTC,CASSGQGRSYEQYF
TRBJ2-1,TRBD2,-,TRBV18,TGTGCCAGCTCACCAGGTCTAGCGGGAGATTATGAGCAGTTCTTC,CASSPGLAGDYEQFF
TRBJ2-5,TRBD2,-,TRBV7-2,TGTGCCAGCAGTTCTAGCGGGAGGGCCTGGGAGACCCAGTACTTC,CASSSSGRAWETQYF
TRBJ2-5,TRBD2,-,TRBV2,TGTGCCAGCAGGACGGGACTAGCGGGAGAGGAGACCCAGTACTTC,CASRTGLAGEETQYF
TRBJ2-5,TRBD1,once,TRBV3-1/TRBV3-2,TGTGCCAGCAGCCAAGTGACAGGGAAGGAGACCCAGTACTTC,CASSQVTGKETQYF
TRBJ2-1,-,-,TRBV11-2,TGTGCCAGCAGCAGCCAAGCGGCATACAATGAGCAGTTCTTC,CASSSQAAYNEQFF
TRBJ2-3,-,-,TRBV11-2,TGTGCCAGCAGCTTAGGGGCTGGAGATACGCAGTATTTT,CASSLGAGDTQYF
TRBJ2-3,-,once,TRBV27,TGTGCCAGCAGTCTCCCGGCAGGGGTGGTTGGGAGTCGTTCCATCCCTTCAACAGATACGCAGTATTTT,CASSLPAGVVGSRSIPSTDTQYF
TRBJ2-3,-,-,TRBV12-5,TGTGCTAGTGGTGCATCGGGAGGCACAGATACGCAGTATTTT,CASGASGGTDTQYF
TRBJ2-1,TRBD2,-,TRBV3-1/TRBV3-2,TGTGCCAGCAGCCCGGGACTAGCGGGACCAAATGAGCAGTTCTTC,CASSPGLAGPNEQFF
TRBJ2-5,TRBD2,-,TRBV2,TGTGCCAGCAGTGATATACTAGCGGGAGATGGATTCGAGACCCAGTACTTC,CASSDILAGDGFETQYF